The sequence of this T cell receptor beta chain was determined in a study of CD8 T cells in ankylosing spondylitis (dated by TCRdb to the late 2010s). For the wider study: The study set out to find disease-linked TCR variants by profiling T cell receptor beta repertoires in ankylosing spondylitis patients and healthy donors. Peripheral blood was sampled, and synovial fluid was also collected from ankylosing spondylitis patients. The full study cohort comprised 25 ankylosing spondylitis patients and around 100 healthy donors.

The germline V gene specifies LGHNA as CDR1 and YNFKEQ as CDR2. After removal of 3 bases from V and 5 bases from J, the junction retains 7 bases not matched to a gene. The CDR3 contains 16 residues, cysteine and phenylalanine counted. This entry keeps only the CDR3 DNA: 48 bases, framed from base 1. What the authors observed across the whole study: The disease-linked clones had a CD8+ phenotype and were found at relatively low frequencies in peripheral blood. Some motif variants had previously been reported in the synovial fluid and blood of reactive arthritis patients, which suggests shared mechanisms of disease initiation. The disease-linked clones were reported to be significantly enriched in matched synovial fluid samples from ankylosing spondylitis patients. A TCR beta motif of several highly homologous amino acid variants appeared characteristic of blood from ankylosing spondylitis patients.

This clonotype was picked up many times. Its antigen has not been determined. Nothing much larger sits one base from this clone, and base qualities are not available. TCRdb records Illumina HiSeq 2500 as the sequencer. Quantitative 5'-RACE with molecular barcodes was the method used to prepare the TCR beta libraries. From the authors' description of their analysis: A new computational method, built on a probabilistic model of VDJ rearrangement, was used to identify disease-linked TCR variants. TCRdb redid the processing of the public reads, applying fastp at Q25 and MiXCR, and retained in-frame beta chains. Rows with a matching CDR3 protein are joined into one entry that keeps the most common DNA and genes. TCRdb's processing, not the study's, gives the V and J calls here. The sample has fewer than 200,000 distinct CDR3 sequences on record, 15% to 20% of them singletons. 4.3% of the sample is held by the ten biggest clonotypes.

Sequencing was done on a sample of blood, either unsorted or a sorted T cell fraction (not recorded which). The TCR was taken from a male donor under 35 with ankylosing spondylitis or in good health (not recorded which). Donor details come from another sample of the same person, matched by shared clones. The V and J segments used are TRBV4-2 and TRBJ2-2; 9 central bases correspond to TRBD1. The base sequence is TGTGCCAGCAGCCAGATACCCGGGACAGGGACCGGGGAGCTGTTTTTT. Its amino acids are CASSQIPGTGTGELFF.